This T cell receptor (beta chain) was recovered during a study of T cells in women clearing cervical HPV infection. Comments on this clone: The CDR3 end falls 3 residues outside the read, so it is completed with the germline J gene.

Germline CDR1 DFQATT, CDR2 SNEGSKA (reference sequence). This CDR3 is 12 amino acids long. V was clipped by 3 bases and J by 3 bases, with 8 bases between them. Clones were read by immunoSEQ multiplex PCR, and TCRdb kept only the in-frame ones, dropping some. The sample table includes roughly 47,000 clones. This chain links TRBV20-1 with TRBJ1-1, with unresolved D. The sample was blood buffy coat. The receptor comes from a woman aged 18-69 years with a cervical HPV16 infection that either progressed to CIN3+ or cleared (not recorded which). This chain's CDR3 is CSASSPDTEAFF. CDR3 DNA, as far as it was read: TGCAGTGCTAGCTCTCCAGACACTGAA.